This T cell receptor (beta chain) emerged from a study of cytomegalovirus exposure and HLA in healthy donors (dated by TCRdb to 2016 to 2017). The study in broad terms: An earlier analysis of several hundred of the donors reported 250 to 350 Gb of sequence data and roughly 100 million unique TCR beta sequences from about 179 million T cells. An early release that covered several hundred HLA-typed donors contained about 300 gigabases of sequencing data and about 84 million unique TCR sequences. Among the roughly 400 genotyped donors, more than 70% belonged to the genetic ancestry cluster associated with self-reported Caucasian donors. The aim of the study was to test whether cataloging public T cell receptors could identify signatures of past pathogen exposure. The study profiled the T cell repertoires of more than 500 subjects by immunosequencing and related them to cytomegalovirus serostatus. Besides the first cohort of about 730 subjects, a separate validation cohort made up of 120 different subjects was used. High-throughput TCR immunosequencing, statistical association of individual TCRs with disease status, and machine learning were combined to predict cytomegalovirus infection status. To study patterns of TCR occurrence, a later analysis re-analyzed previously published TCR beta repertoires from around 660 donors and added high-resolution HLA genotyping. Rather than using new phenotypic data, the later analysis identified candidate immune exposures from TCR beta sequences and from how often those sequences occurred across donors. In an earlier analysis of 500 to 650 of the donors, high-throughput TCR beta sequencing was used to judge whether each TCR beta V gene segment behaved as functional or pseudogenic. Donor age, sex, ethnicity and CMV serostatus were compiled together with the repertoire data. Genome-wide SNP genotypes for about three fifths of the 666 donors were used in a later genetic analysis, which treated that subset as a discovery cohort. All discovery cohort repertoires had been generated on a single sequencing platform. Both class I and class II loci were covered by HLA typing, at four-digit resolution. The number of donors typed differed by locus, with roughly 629-640 for A, B, C, DRB1 and DQB1, 522 for DQA1, 600 to 610 for DPA1, and approximately 470 for DPB1. Five DR-DQ haplotypes were treated as single units for association and clustering because of strong linkage in the cohort. Across around 400 genotyped donors of the cohort, an average of roughly 230,000 unique TCR beta nucleotide sequences per donor were sequenced, and roughly 18% of those sequences were non-productive. What the study reported, not specific to this receptor: Linkage disequilibrium might explain the correlated functional status among segregating V segments, but an unknown experimental factor could not be excluded. Specific HLA alleles were associated with 15,000 to 20,000 TCR beta sequences at a false discovery rate of 0.05 in a later analysis. In a later analysis, HLA-associated TCR beta chains showed more clonal expansion and lower generation probabilities than non-associated chains that were equally common. Presence/absence analyses assumed roughly uniform sequencing depth across donors, an assumption that may not hold. A later genetic analysis reported fewer N-insertions in productive TCRs among donors in an Asian-associated ancestry cluster than the roughly 720-donor mean. While some public TCRs were present in many individuals, most TCR sequences turned up only very rarely across donors. A later analysis reported that several top co-occurrence clusters appeared linked to parvovirus B19, influenza, CMV and Epstein-Barr virus. A group of highly shared sequence variants was considered likely to be a technical artifact of the sequencing pipeline. A further reported finding was that TCR beta sequences accurately predicted the HLA-A and HLA-B alleles for most subjects in the first cohort. A later analysis found that most CMV-associated TCR beta chains appeared HLA-restricted, with HLA associations seemingly driven largely by CMV exposure. Because HLA typing was unavailable for some donors at each locus, only the typed subset was used in association tests. This cohort had only TCR beta chains sequenced, and the lack of alpha or paired-chain data limited which features could be detected. Because the 87-base-pair reads could not distinguish some IMGT-functional V segments, including TRBV6-2 and TRBV6-3, those segments were excluded. Assigning TCR associations to individual alleles was difficult when HLA alleles, especially DR and DQ, strongly co-occurred. In vitro tests confirmed that a few of the cytomegalovirus-associated TCR beta chains recognize cytomegalovirus antigens. A later analysis found that TCR association rates varied across HLA loci, with DRB1 alleles showing the most associated TCRs and HLA-C alleles the fewest. The classifier was reported to diagnose cytomegalovirus status with high specificity and sensitivity in both the original and validation cohorts. For the cohort, immune exposure information was limited to CMV serostatus. Because counts were too low, around 17 rarely observed V segments, including chromosome 9 orphons, were left out of the earlier analysis of approximately 500 of the donors. An earlier analysis of 587 of the donors showed that most TCR beta V segments appeared in productive rearrangements either about 87% or about 30% of the time, which broadly matched IMGT annotations. The authors suggested that the approach could potentially be extended to other disease states and immunological phenotypes. The study gave a list of some 150 TCR beta chains associated with cytomegalovirus. A later genetic analysis associated a missense DCLRE1C variant with V-gene and J-gene trimming of TCR beta chains, and an independent cohort replicated the association.

Reading the germline V gene gives CDR1 LGHNT and CDR2 FRNRAP. Compared with germline, V lacks 2 bases and J lacks 6 bases; bases without a gene match: 8. Counted from cysteine to phenylalanine, this CDR3 has 15 amino acids. Only the CDR3 DNA stays, 45 bases, in frame from base 1. The library was produced with the immunoSEQ multiplex PCR assay. For the multiplex PCR, a mixture combining 60 forward primers for TCR Vbeta segments and 13 reverse primers for TCR Jbeta segments was used. Amplification of the CDR3 region of rearranged TCR beta genes was performed with a multiplex PCR assay on genomic DNA. The Illumina HiSeq System was used to sequence the amplified TCR beta libraries as 87-base-pair reads. Regarding the original processing steps: In a later analysis, approximately 74 million unique TCR beta chains were counted across the roughly 700 repertoires, and approximately 9.9 million of these chains were shared by at least two donors. Raw reads were error-corrected and collapsed into unique sequences with a nearest-neighbor algorithm that merged closely related sequences to remove PCR and sequencing errors. To assign V, D and J gene segments, CDR3 sequences were aligned to IMGT reference sequences. Each retained sequence needed at least a six-nucleotide match to both a V gene segment and a J gene segment. Rearrangements were classified as productive when the CDR3 lacked stop codons and remained in frame with V and J, and all other rearrangements were classified as non-productive. Following IMGT convention, CDR3 was defined as the stretch from the second conserved V-encoded cysteine up to the conserved J-encoded phenylalanine. The earlier analysis of a few hundred of the donors excluded any sequence lacking an unambiguous match to a single V gene segment. In an earlier analysis of 450 to 750 of the donors, a V segment was called functional when productive rearrangements were above 56.7%, and segregating when the standard deviation between donors exceeded 5%. A statistical classification framework was developed to diagnose cytomegalovirus status using the catalog of TCR beta chain sequences. In a later analysis, TCR nucleotide sequences were compared against IMGT/GENE-DB human TR gene sequences so that V and J genes could be assigned. In a later analysis, CDR3 sequences and most-parsimonious VDJ recombination scenarios were assigned using the TCRdist pipeline. A later analysis defined each TCR beta chain by its CDR3 amino acid sequence plus V-gene family, and excluded reads lacking a unique V-gene family. A later analysis removed several hundred highly shared, low-generation-probability nucleotide sequences to deal with suspected cross-contamination and a sequencing artifact. In a later analysis, a clonal expansion index for each public chain was calculated from normalized within-repertoire ranks of inferred template counts. In a later analysis, generation probabilities were computed using a VDJ recombination model fitted to out-of-frame rearrangements, and the results were checked against IGoR. In a later analysis, TCR-TCR, TCR-HLA and TCR-CMV co-occurrence was scored with hypergeometric tests, and a repertoire-size bias correction was applied to TCR pairs. To estimate false discovery rates, a later analysis permuted the HLA or CMV assignments 20 times. In a later analysis, co-occurring TCRs were grouped using DBSCAN, with TCRdist sequence similarity added in when clustering inside HLA-allele-positive subsets. For co-occurrence clustering, repertoires with fewer than 30,000 or more than 120,000 public chains were excluded, along with four or five repertoires with anomalous nucleotide sharing. Sourced from immuneACCESS, this table was stored by TCRdb with only in-frame sequences that have V and J called. A share of the clones is absent; for the studies checked, an unresolved V gene accounts for under half, and the remainder has no known explanation. V and J calls and clone size come straight from that table; D and trimming were deduced from the DNA. The record for this sample contains about 79,000 clones. Together, the top ten hold around 4.4% of the sample.

The cohort was made up of 650 to 700 healthy bone marrow donors. At the time of sampling, every cohort member was nominally healthy, though immune exposures that went unrecorded were likely present. The donor tested CMV seronegative and was one of the 352 seronegative cohort members. Every donor gave a peripheral blood sample, and the peripheral blood mononuclear cells from that sample were used for TCR beta sequencing. The Qiagen DNeasy Blood Extraction Kit was used to extract genomic DNA from the blood cell samples. As for this clone: Its binding antigen is unknown.

This clonotype originated in a young man in good health and CMV-seronegative. Sample: PBMCs. The V and J genes are TRBV12-5 and TRBJ2-3, and 7 junction bases match TRBD2. The CDR3 is CASGLKGGSGDTQYF. The nucleotide sequence is given as TGTGCTAGTGGTTTGAAGGGAGGGTCAGGCGATACGCAGTATTTT.